The 29 T cell receptor beta chains below come from one sample, sequenced in a study of blood T cell repertoires in COVID-19. Profiled with immunoSEQ multiplex PCR; TCRdb holds only in-frame clones, not every one. The sample holds more than 250,000 clones; about nine tenths are singletons and the top ten take over 1%. The sample consisted of PBMCs or T cells enriched from blood (not recorded which). These receptors came from a woman aged 40 to 50 with acute COVID-19.

The V gene is TRBV29-1, the J gene TRBJ2-7; 9 bases match TRBD1. This CDR3 region has 15 residues. J lost 1 base, V lost 1 base, and 5 bases had no gene match. Looked up from germline, CDR1 is SQVTM and CDR2 is ANQGSEA. The CDR3 DNA follows: TGCAGCGTTGAAGTTCGACAGGGGGGATCCTACGAGCAGTACTTC. Protein product: CSVEVRQGGSYEQYF.

The V call is TRBV18, the J call TRBJ1-4, with D possibly TRBD1 on 6 matching bases. The ends were cut back, 1 base at V and 8 bases at J, with 14 bases in the middle. This CDR3 spans 15 amino acids. Germline V gene data show CDR1 as KGHSH and CDR2 as LQKENI. DNA for the CDR3: TGTGCCAGCTCACCACTTCAGGGGATTTCAGAAAAACTGTTTTTT. This translates into CASSPLQGISEKLFF.

This clone was observed a single time. The V gene is TRBV2, the J gene TRBJ1-2, with TRBD1 as a possible D gene (5 bases). The V gene lost 7 bases and the J gene lost 2 bases, with 14 bases spanning the gap. Germline CDR1 is SNHLY and CDR2 is FYNNEI. This CDR3 contains 14 residues. CDR3 coding DNA: TGTGCCAGCATCATCGGGACTCTGAACTATGGCTACACCTTC. It is translated as CASIIGTLNYGYTF.

The chain employs TRBV7-9 and TRBJ2-3; possibly TRBD1 for D (5 bases). The CDR3 length is 14 residues. V was trimmed by 3 bases and J by 4 bases, leaving 11 bases between them. The germline gives CDR1 SEHNR, CDR2 FQNEAQ (reference sequence). For the CDR3, the DNA is TGTGCCAGCAGCTTCAGACAGCAGGCAGATACGCAGTATTTT. It is translated as CASSFRQQADTQYF.

The V call is TRBV7-9, the J call TRBJ2-2; tentative D call: TRBD1 (6 bases). The length of the CDR3 is 17 residues. V was trimmed by 4 bases and J by 4 bases, leaving 19 bases between them. The germline V gene has CDR1 SEHNR and CDR2 FQNEAQ (reference sequence). CDR3 nucleotides: TGTGCCAGCAGCTCCGCCCAAACACAGGGCCCCACCGGGGAGCTGTTTTTT. Translation: CASSSAQTQGPTGELFF. The whole variable domain, filled in from reference TRBV7-9 and TRBJ2-2, reads DTGVSQNPRHKITKRGQNVTFRCDPISEHNRLYWYRQTLGQGPEFLTYFQNEAQLEKSRLLSDRFSAERPKGSFSTLEIQRTEQGDSAMYLCASSSAQTQGPTGELFFGEGSRLTVL.

This chain joins TRBV7-9 and TRBJ2-3, with D perhaps matching TRBD1 (5 bases). This CDR3 contains 14 residues. CDR1 SEHNR and CDR2 FQNEAQ come from the germline V gene (reference sequence). V was cut by 4 bases and J by 6 bases, with 14 bases left in between. DNA of the CDR3: TGTGCCAGCAGCTCCTTTGGCAGGGCTGATACGCAGTATTTT. Its protein product is CASSSFGRADTQYF.

The chain is built from TRBV7-2 and TRBJ2-5, with D tentatively TRBD2 (6 bases). The V end lost 5 bases, the J end lost 2 bases, and 15 bases lay between the germline ends. Germline CDR1 SGHTA, CDR2 FQGNSA. The CDR3 sequence is 15 residues long. CDR3 loop: CASSPRRDSQETQYF. The CDR3 DNA reads TGTGCCAGCAGCCCCCGCCGGGACTCGCAAGAGACCCAGTACTTC.

The chain recombines TRBV12-3 or TRBV12-4 with TRBJ1-2; the D is unclear. The length of the CDR3 is 13 residues. V gave up 3 bases and J gave up 6 bases, with 11 bases separating them. CDR3 DNA: TGTGCCAGCAGTTTTTTAGGGAGGGATGGCTACACCTTC. Translating gives CASSFLGRDGYTF.

The chain recombines TRBV5-1 with TRBJ2-7; 13 bases agree with TRBD2. This CDR3 contains 16 residues. Unmatched junction bases numbered 2, after V lost 0 bases and J lost 2 bases. The V gene's germline CDR1 is SGHRS and CDR2 YFSETQ. The CDR3 spells CASSLGGTSGAYEQYF. The CDR3 DNA is TGCGCCAGCAGCTTGGGAGGGACTAGCGGGGCCTACGAGCAGTACTTC.

Only a few counts were recorded for this clone. This rearrangement joins TRBV19 to TRBJ2-3, with a possible D match to TRBD1 (6 bases). This CDR3 spans 17 amino acids. Trimming shortened V by 3 bases and J by 6 bases, and 22 bases separated the two germline ends. Germline V gives CDR1 LNHDA, CDR2 SQIVND (reference sequence). The CDR3 protein is CASSMIGTLGHNDTQYF. CDR3 sequence (DNA): TGTGCCAGTAGTATGATTGGGACACTAGGACACAACGATACGCAGTATTTT. Filled out from reference TRBV19 and TRBJ2-3, the complete variable domain reads DGGITQSPKYLFRKEGQNVTLSCEQNLNHDAMYWYRQDPGQGLRLIYYSQIVNDFQKGDIAEGYSVSREKKESFPLTVTSAQKNPTAFYLCASSMIGTLGHNDTQYFGPGTRLTVL.

The rearrangement uses TRBV10-3 and TRBJ2-4, with D perhaps matching TRBD2 (5 bases). The CDR3 is 14 residues long. CDR1 and CDR2 from the germline V gene are ENHRY and SYGVKD. The ends were cut back, 0 bases at V and 7 bases at J, with 10 bases in the middle. The CDR3 DNA reads TGTGCCATCAGTGAGTCCACTAGTTCGAACATTCAGTACTTC. Amino acids: CAISESTSSNIQYF.

The J gene is TRBJ1-4, the V gene TRBV4-2; 8 bases fit TRBD1. Germline assignment: CDR1 LGHNA and CDR2 YNFKEQ. The CDR3 length is 14 residues. Germline trimming cut 6 bases from V and 11 bases from J; bases unmatched to any gene: 11. The CDR3 loop reads CASSSDREVEKLFF. Here the CDR3 DNA reads TGTGCCAGCAGTTCGGACAGGGAGGTCGAGAAACTGTTTTTT.

The chain employs TRBV18 and TRBJ1-4; TRBD1 aligns across 10 bases. Germline V gene sequence: CDR1 KGHSH, CDR2 LQKENI. V lost 2 bases, J lost 7 bases, and 1 base stayed unmatched. The CDR3 runs to 14 residues. The CDR3 bases are TGTGCCAGCTCACCAGGGACAGGGGTTGAAAAACTGTTTTTT. Translated: CASSPGTGVEKLFF. Full variable domain (missing parts from reference TRBV18 and TRBJ1-4): NAGVMQNPRHLVRRRGQEARLRCSPMKGHSHVYWYRQLPEEGLKFMVYLQKENIIDESGMPKERFSAEFPKEGPSILRIQQVVRGDSAAYFCASSPGTGVEKLFFGSGTQLSVL.

This clone was recorded a few times. The chain couples TRBV7-8 to TRBJ1-5, with D possibly TRBD1 on 6 matching bases. Germline V gene sequence: CDR1 SGHVS, CDR2 FQNEAQ. Trimming stripped 0 bases from V and 4 bases from J, with 13 bases between. The length of the CDR3 is 16 residues. The CDR3 loop is CASSLAPGQDNQPQHF. The CDR3, as DNA: TGTGCCAGCAGCTTAGCTCCGGGACAAGATAATCAGCCCCAGCATTTT. The full variable domain, with the rest looked up from reference TRBV7-8 and TRBJ1-5, is GAGVSQSPRYKVAKRGQDVALRCDPISGHVSLFWYQQALGQGPEFLTYFQNEAQLDKSGLPSDRFFAERPEGSVSTLKIQRTQQEDSAVYLCASSLAPGQDNQPQHFGDGTRLSIL.

CDR3 sequence: CASSYRRGGGYTF. For the CDR3, the DNA is TGTGCCAGCAGTTACAGACGAGGAGGAGGCTACACCTTC. This chain joins TRBV6-5 and TRBJ1-2; D unclear. CDR1 and CDR2 (germline): MNHEY, SVGAGI. This CDR3 spans 13 amino acids. The ends were cut back, 2 bases at V and 8 bases at J, with 12 bases in the middle.

The V gene is TRBV24-1, the J gene TRBJ2-1; D gene ambiguous. Germline lookup yields CDR1 KGHDR and CDR2 SFDVKD. This CDR3 has 16 amino acids. Trimming removed 5 bases from V and 0 bases from J, with 13 bases in between. CDR3 amino acids: CATSALSHSSYNEQFF. DNA of the CDR3: TGTGCCACCAGTGCACTCAGTCACAGCTCCTACAATGAGCAGTTCTTC.

V and J are TRBV11-3 and TRBJ1-2; TRBD1 matches 10 bases. Germline CDR1 is SGHNT and CDR2 is YENEEA. V was pared by 4 bases and J by 8 bases, with 16 bases of the junction left unmatched. The CDR3 runs to 17 residues. The CDR3 sequence is CASSSRQGASMMGGYTF. CDR3 bases: TGTGCCAGCAGCTCAAGACAGGGGGCTTCGATGATGGGCGGCTACACCTTC.

The chain is built from TRBV2 and TRBJ1-4; 11 bases align to TRBD1. CDR1 and CDR2 from the germline V gene are SNHLY and FYNNEI. This CDR3 has 17 amino acids. J lost 11 bases, V lost 9 bases, and 20 bases had no gene match. CDR3 region: CASHPGTGGNWAFKLFF. CDR3 sequence (DNA): TGTGCCAGTCATCCCGGGACAGGGGGAAACTGGGCGTTTAAACTGTTTTTT.

The V gene is TRBV30, the J gene TRBJ1-1; D ambiguous. The germline V gene encodes CDR1 GTSNPN and CDR2 SVGIG (reference sequence). The CDR3 has 12 residues. CDR3 sequence (DNA): TGTTGTCGCCGGGAGTCGAACACTGAAGCTTTCTTT. Residues: CCRRESNTEAFF. Based on the CDR3 plus reference TRBV30 and TRBJ1-1, the full variable domain is SQTIHQWPATLVQPVGSPLSLECTVEGTSNPNLYWYRQAAGRGLQLLFYSVGIGQISSEVPQNLSASRPQDRQFILSSKKLLLSDSGFYLCCRRESNTEAFFGQGTRLTVV.

The V and J genes are TRBV5-4 and TRBJ2-5; 7 nucleotides match TRBD2. Trimming cost V 2 bases and J 4 bases; bases outside gene matches: 8. CDR3 size: 15 residues. Germline loops: CDR1 SGHNT, CDR2 YYREEE (reference sequence). CDR3 residues: CASSLGGSQSETQYF. In nucleotides, the CDR3 is TGTGCCAGCAGCTTAGGCGGGAGTCAATCAGAGACCCAGTACTTC.

The chain has TRBV2 and TRBJ2-2; the match to TRBD2 covers 8 bases. With 2 bases clipped from V and 1 base from J, the junction kept 0 bases outside the gene matches. The CDR3 length is 15 residues. Germline lookup yields CDR1 SNHLY and CDR2 FYNNEI. The CDR3 spells CASSETSGNTGELFF. CDR3 in DNA: TGTGCCAGCAGTGAAACTAGCGGGAACACCGGGGAGCTGTTTTTT.

V gene TRBV10-3 combines with J gene TRBJ2-1, with 9 bases matching TRBD2. With 9 bases clipped from V and 8 bases from J, the junction kept 8 bases outside the gene matches. The CDR3 consists of 13 residues. Germline V CDR1 and CDR2: ENHRY, SYGVKD. The CDR3: CAIKAGGVDEQFF. The CDR3 DNA reads TGTGCCATAAAAGCGGGAGGAGTCGATGAGCAGTTCTTC.

CDR3 coding DNA: TGTGCCATCAGTGAGTCTCGTCAGCCCCAGCATTTT. This encodes CAISESRQPQHF. V and J are TRBV10-3 and TRBJ1-5; D ambiguous. The germline CDR1 and CDR2 sequences are ENHRY and SYGVKD. This CDR3 is 12 amino acids long. Trimming pared 0 bases from V and 6 bases from J, leaving 3 bases between.

The chain links TRBV19 to TRBJ1-6; TRBD1 aligns across 9 bases. The CDR3 is 14 amino acids. The V gene end was trimmed by 6 bases and the J gene end by 9 bases; junction bases not matched to a gene: 6. Germline lookup yields CDR1 LNHDA and CDR2 SQIVND (reference sequence). The CDR3 sequence: CASRVTDRGSPLHF. The CDR3 DNA sequence: TGTGCCAGTAGGGTCACGGACAGGGGTTCACCCCTCCACTTT.

This rearrangement joins TRBV15 to TRBJ1-3, with D possibly matching TRBD1 (5 bases). Trimming removed 8 bases from V and 0 bases from J, with 11 bases in between. This CDR3 is built from 14 residues. Looked up from germline, CDR1 is LNHNV and CDR2 is YYDKDF (reference sequence). CDR3 region: CATSGTYSGNTIYF. The CDR3 DNA reads as TGTGCCACCTCAGGGACTTACTCTGGAAACACCATATATTTT.

V gene TRBV2 combines with J gene TRBJ1-5; D uncertain. Germline CDR1 reads SNHLY; CDR2 reads FYNNEI. V was cut by 6 bases and J by 1 base, with 7 bases left in between. The CDR3 runs to 13 residues. The CDR3 reads CASRRESNQPQHF. CDR3 in DNA: TGTGCCAGCAGGAGGGAGAGCAATCAGCCCCAGCATTTT.

This clone appeared once. The chain is built from TRBV12-3 or TRBV12-4 and TRBJ1-4; possibly TRBD1 for D (5 bases). V gave up 6 bases and J gave up 8 bases, with 13 bases separating them. This CDR3 region has 13 residues. CDR3 DNA: TGTGCCAGCAGCCCAGGGAGGCAGGAAAAACTGTTTTTT. Residues: CASSPGRQEKLFF.

This clone was observed a few times. The chain couples TRBV3-1 (or the pseudogene TRBV3-2) to TRBJ2-3; a possible D gene is TRBD2 (5 bases). Per the germline V gene, CDR1 is LGHDT and CDR2 is YNNKEL (reference sequence). The V and J ends lost 0 bases and 0 bases respectively, with 13 bases between them. The CDR3 is 17 residues long. The CDR3 DNA is TGTGCCAGCAGCCAAGATCTTGGGAGAGGGAGCACAGATACGCAGTATTTT. This codes for CASSQDLGRGSTDTQYF.

The V and J genes are TRBV20-1 and TRBJ2-1; 7 positions match TRBD2. Germline trimming cut 7 bases from V and 3 bases from J; bases unmatched to any gene: 0. This CDR3 has 11 residues. CDR1 and CDR2 (germline): DFQATT, SNEGSKA (reference sequence). The CDR3 DNA reads as TGCAGTGGGGAGGGCTACAATGAGCAGTTCTTC. Translating gives CSGEGYNEQFF.